Given below is one T cell receptor beta chain in context. Its antigen is still unknown. The data were taken from a study of cytomegalovirus exposure and HLA in healthy donors. Study findings and constraints: In a later analysis, DRB1 alleles had the most associated TCRs; HLA-C alleles the fewest. On later analysis, the bulk of CMV-associated TCR beta chains appeared to be HLA-restricted. Reports indicated that the classifier achieved high specificity and sensitivity in diagnosing cytomegalovirus status.

This PCR relied on a set of 60 Vbeta primers and 13 Jbeta primers. TCRdb keeps only in-frame clones here, not all; method: immunoSEQ multiplex PCR. This sample has roughly 200,000 clones, with roughly four fifths found just once. Sequenced input: PBMCs. The sequence came from a young man in good health and CMV-seronegative.

The CDR3 reads CASSQVGGDEQFF. CDR3 DNA sequence: TGTGCCAGCAGCCAAGTAGGGGGAGATGAGCAGTTCTTC. V usage is TRBV4-2 and J usage is TRBJ2-1, with D perhaps TRBD1 (6 bases). This CDR3 has 13 amino acids. CDR1 and CDR2 from the germline V gene are LGHNA and YNFKEQ. The V end lost 1 base, the J end lost 8 bases, and 9 bases lay between the germline ends.